The next 28 T cell receptor beta chains were all read from a single sample in a study of cytomegalovirus exposure and HLA in healthy donors. The primer mix had 60 Vbeta and 13 Jbeta primers. Only in-frame clones appear in the TCRdb table, and some are missing; sequencing was by immunoSEQ multiplex PCR. Seen here are more than 95,000 clones, 60% to 85% observed once, and the top ten hold approximately 1.2%. The sequencing input was PBMCs. The receptors here all came from a female donor in good health and CMV-seronegative.

J is TRBJ1-2 and V is TRBV16; 11 nucleotides line up with TRBD1. CDR3 size: 15 residues. V trimming: 2 bases; J trimming: 8 bases; junction bases outside the gene matches: 7. Germline V gene sequence: CDR1 KGHSY, CDR2 FQNENV. Here the CDR3 reads CASSQGTGGRRGYTF. In nucleotides, the CDR3 is TGTGCCAGCAGCCAAGGGACAGGGGGAAGAAGGGGCTACACCTTC.

V usage is TRBV20-1 and J usage is TRBJ1-5; 7 bases line up with TRBD1. This CDR3 has 10 residues. After removal of 3 bases from V and 15 bases from J, the junction contained 5 bases not matched to a gene. Germline V gene lookup returns CDR1 DFQATT and CDR2 SNEGSKA (reference sequence). CDR3 residues: CSARSGQLHF. The CDR3 DNA reads as TGCAGTGCTAGGTCGGGACAGCTGCATTTT.

This CDR3 is CASSPRQYYEQYF. In DNA form, the CDR3 reads TGTGCCAGCAGCCCACGACAGTACTACGAGCAGTACTTC. J is TRBJ2-5 and V is TRBV11-2, with D tentatively TRBD1 (5 bases). The J call may be in error: the DNA end matches TRBJ2-7 better. Looked up from germline, CDR1 is SGHAT and CDR2 is FQNNGV. This CDR3 has 13 amino acids.

The chain has TRBV28 and TRBJ2-1, with TRBD2 matching over 15 bases. The CDR3 has 20 amino acids. After removal of 3 bases from V and 4 bases from J, the junction contained 13 bases not matched to a gene. The germline V gene encodes CDR1 MDHEN and CDR2 SYDVKM. This CDR3 is CASSFTGLAGGPGPYNEQFF. As DNA, the CDR3 is TGTGCCAGCAGTTTTACCGGACTAGCGGGAGGGCCGGGACCGTACAATGAGCAGTTCTTC.

This chain connects TRBV2 to TRBJ2-2; unclear D gene. The V end lost 6 bases, the J end lost 6 bases, and 8 bases lay between the germline ends. Germline V CDR1 and CDR2: SNHLY, FYNNEI. This CDR3 is 12 amino acids long. CDR3 DNA: TGTGCCAGCAGCGGTGGGCCCGGGGAGCTGTTTTTT. Its protein product is CASSGGPGELFF.

The chain links TRBV7-6 to TRBJ1-1; D remains unclear. This CDR3 is built from 14 residues. V gave up 5 bases and J gave up 7 bases, with 17 bases separating them. Per germline, CDR1 SGHVS and CDR2 FNYEAQ. This CDR3 is CASSPGFDVGEAFF. The DNA for the CDR3 is TGTGCCAGCAGCCCGGGGTTTGACGTTGGTGAAGCTTTCTTT.

This clone showed up just a few times. The CDR3 DNA reads as TGTGCCAGCAGCCCAAACCTAGGATTGGGTCAGCCCCAGCATTTT. This gives the protein CASSPNLGLGQPQHF. The genes are TRBV7-2 and TRBJ1-5; D is unclear. This CDR3 is built from 15 residues. Germline V lookup: CDR1 SGHTA, CDR2 FQGNSA. V was cut by 5 bases and J by 6 bases, with 17 bases left in between.

The J gene is TRBJ2-1, the V gene TRBV10-1; 9 nucleotides align to TRBD2. Trimming cost V 5 bases and J 8 bases; bases outside gene matches: 7. Germline V CDR1 and CDR2: WNHNN, SYGVQD (reference sequence). The CDR3 is 14 amino acids. The CDR3, as DNA: TGCGCCAGCAGTCAGGGACTAGCTTCACATGAGCAGTTCTTC. Translated: CASSQGLASHEQFF.

The J gene is TRBJ1-2, the V gene TRBV4-1; 8 nucleotides line up with TRBD1. The CDR3 covers 17 residues. CDR1 MGHRA and CDR2 YSYEKL come from the germline V gene. The trim removed 3 bases at V and 8 bases at J, leaving 17 bases unmatched. CDR3 sequence (DNA): TGCGCCAGCAGCCACCCCGGACAGGGAGTCGCAATTGGGGGCTACACCTTC. It is translated as CASSHPGQGVAIGGYTF.

This clone was counted between two and nine times. The chain carries TRBV30 and TRBJ2-6, with 7 nucleotides matching TRBD1. CDR1 GTSNPN and CDR2 SVGIG come from the germline V gene (reference sequence). The CDR3 is 14 amino acids. With 4 bases clipped from V and 4 bases from J, the junction kept 4 bases outside the gene matches. The CDR3 coding sequence is TGTGCCTGGAACAGGGGTACGGGGGCCAACGTCCTGACTTTC. Translating it yields CAWNRGTGANVLTF.

V and J are TRBV5-1 and TRBJ1-3, with D perhaps TRBD1 (5 bases). The germline V gene has CDR1 SGHRS and CDR2 YFSETQ. CDR3 length: 15 residues. V was trimmed by 4 bases and J by 0 bases, leaving 11 bases between them. The CDR3 DNA follows: TGCGCCAGCAGCCCGACAGTCTTCTCTGGAAACACCATATATTTT. The encoded protein is CASSPTVFSGNTIYF. Full variable domain (missing parts from reference TRBV5-1 and TRBJ1-3): KAGVTQTPRYLIKTRGQQVTLSCSPISGHRSVSWYQQTPGQGLQFLFEYFSETQRNKGNFPGRFSGRQFSNSRSEMNVSTLELGDSALYLCASSPTVFSGNTIYFGEGSWLTVV.

The chain has TRBV25-1 and TRBJ2-5, with a possible D match to TRBD1 (6 bases). The tail of the sequence fits TRBJ2-7 better, so the J call may be wrong. Germline lookup yields CDR1 MGHDK and CDR2 SYGVNS. The CDR3 spans 13 residues. This chain's CDR3 is CASSVTGTYEQYF. The CDR3 region has the DNA TGTGCCAGCAGTGTCACAGGGACCTACGAGCAGTACTTC.

This clone was detected a few times. V usage is TRBV28 and J usage is TRBJ1-5; possible D gene TRBD1, 6 bases. V was pared by 3 bases and J by 0 bases, with 27 bases between. Looked up from germline, CDR1 is MDHEN and CDR2 is SYDVKM. This CDR3 is 21 amino acids long. The CDR3 sequence is CASSFSPGVKISKGSNQPQHF. The CDR3 nucleotides are TGTGCCAGCAGTTTCTCACCAGGGGTTAAGATCAGTAAGGGTAGCAATCAGCCCCAGCATTTT.

The chain recombines TRBV7-9 with TRBJ2-5, with 12 bases that match TRBD1. V gave up 5 bases and J gave up 3 bases; unmatched junction bases: 7. Germline V gene data show CDR1 as SEHNR and CDR2 as FQNEAQ (reference sequence). This CDR3 comprises 16 residues. Here the CDR3 reads CASSLGDRGREETQYF. CDR3 in DNA: TGTGCCAGCAGCCTGGGGGACAGGGGGCGCGAAGAGACCCAGTACTTC.

V gene TRBV21-1 combines with J gene TRBJ1-1; the tabulated D call, TRBD1, remains unverified against the DNA. TRBV21-1 is a listed pseudogene. CDR3 length equals 11 residues. The CDR3 protein is CASSKSGVAFF. CDR3 DNA: TGTGCCAGCAGCAAATCAGGGGTGGCTTTCTTT.

The chain employs TRBV19 and TRBJ2-1; TRBD2 is a possible D gene (5 bases). V was clipped by 5 bases and J by 5 bases, with 13 bases between them. This CDR3 is 14 amino acids long. CDR1 and CDR2 from the germline V gene are LNHDA and SQIVND (reference sequence). The CDR3 is CASSGRVGDNEQFF. DNA for the CDR3: TGTGCCAGTAGTGGGCGAGTCGGGGACAATGAGCAGTTCTTC. Full variable domain (outside the CDR3, taken from reference TRBV19 and TRBJ2-1): DGGITQSPKYLFRKEGQNVTLSCEQNLNHDAMYWYRQDPGQGLRLIYYSQIVNDFQKGDIAEGYSVSREKKESFPLTVTSAQKNPTAFYLCASSGRVGDNEQFFGPGTRLTVL.

CDR3 in amino acids: CASTPGTGIIYGYTF. The CDR3, as DNA: TGTGCCAGTACTCCCGGGACAGGGATCATCTATGGCTACACCTTC. The chain joins TRBV19 to TRBJ1-2; 9 nucleotides agree with TRBD1. Germline CDR1 reads LNHDA; CDR2 reads SQIVND (reference sequence). The J segment lost 4 bases and the V segment lost 7 bases, leaving 10 bases of the junction unmatched. The CDR3 extends over 15 amino acids.

This clone was seen only once. The rearrangement links TRBV4-2 to TRBJ2-3; D may be TRBD1 (8 bases). The CDR3 runs 14 residues. Germline CDR1 and CDR2: LGHNA and YNFKEQ. V lost 0 bases to trimming and J lost 10 bases, with 14 bases between them. The CDR3 region is CASSQDRQGRAQYF. The CDR3 nucleotides read TGTGCCAGCAGCCAAGATCGACAGGGGAGGGCGCAGTATTTT.

Only a few counts were recorded for this clone. The V gene is TRBV5-1, the J gene TRBJ1-2; a weak D match, TRBD1 (6 bases). CDR1 is SGHRS, CDR2 YFSETQ, per germline. Trimming shortened V by 0 bases and J by 8 bases, and 11 bases separated the two germline ends. This CDR3 spans 13 amino acids. The CDR3 loop reads CASSLAGDHGYTF. CDR3 DNA sequence: TGCGCCAGCAGCTTGGCAGGGGACCACGGCTACACCTTC. The whole variable domain, remainder taken from reference TRBV5-1 and TRBJ1-2, is KAGVTQTPRYLIKTRGQQVTLSCSPISGHRSVSWYQQTPGQGLQFLFEYFSETQRNKGNFPGRFSGRQFSNSRSEMNVSTLELGDSALYLCASSLAGDHGYTFGSGTRLTVV.

The chain combines TRBV28 with TRBJ1-5; the D gene is possibly TRBD1 (6 bases). Trimming removed 5 bases from V and 3 bases from J, with 14 bases in between. This CDR3 is 15 amino acids long. Per the germline V gene, CDR1 is MDHEN and CDR2 is SYDVKM. The CDR3 nucleotides are TGTGCCAGCAGTGCAGCGACAGGACTCAATCAGCCCCAGCATTTT. Amino acid sequence: CASSAATGLNQPQHF.

The rearrangement joins TRBV5-1 to TRBJ1-3; the D is unclear. Trimming took off 0 bases at V and 2 bases at J, with 15 bases between the two ends. Germline loops: CDR1 SGHRS, CDR2 YFSETQ. This CDR3 is built from 17 residues. The DNA for the CDR3 is TGCGCCAGCAGCTTGGGTCCGGCGGGATCGACTGGAAACACCATATATTTT. It encodes CASSLGPAGSTGNTIYF.

The V gene is TRBV6-5, the J gene TRBJ1-3; 8 bases align to TRBD1. The CDR3 sequence is 14 residues long. CDR1 and CDR2 from the germline V gene are MNHEY and SVGAGI. V was clipped by 6 bases and J by 1 base; unmatched bases: 2. This CDR3 is CASSRTGSGNTIYF. The CDR3 nucleotides are TGTGCCAGCAGCCGGACAGGGTCTGGAAACACCATATATTTT.

The chain recombines TRBV2 with TRBJ2-1; the match to TRBD1 covers 9 bases. This CDR3 spans 12 amino acids. Trimming took 2 bases from V and 15 from J; bases not matched to a gene: 5. Germline assignment: CDR1 SNHLY and CDR2 FYNNEI. Written as DNA, the CDR3 is TGTGCCAGCAGTGAAAGAGGGACAGGGCCGTTCTTC. Its protein is CASSERGTGPFF.

The chain is built from TRBV9 and TRBJ2-2, with 10 bases identical to TRBD2. Germline CDR1 is SGDLS and CDR2 is YYNGEE. This CDR3 region has 17 residues. The V gene end was trimmed by 4 bases and the J gene end by 1 base; junction bases not matched to a gene: 7. The CDR3: CASSPKGLAVNTGELFF. The CDR3 DNA reads TGTGCCAGCAGCCCCAAAGGACTAGCGGTGAACACCGGGGAGCTGTTTTTT.

The chain carries TRBV2 and TRBJ1-6; D gene ambiguous. This CDR3 has 13 amino acids. V lost 8 bases and J 6 bases, leaving 11 bases between the germline ends. Germline values: CDR1 SNHLY, CDR2 FYNNEI. CDR3 DNA: TGTGCCAGCTCTGGTATCGGTAATTCACCCCTCCACTTT. Protein: CASSGIGNSPLHF.

This rearrangement joins TRBV5-4 to TRBJ1-2; D may be TRBD1 (5 bases). This CDR3 comprises 15 residues. Germline CDR1 SGHNT, CDR2 YYREEE (reference sequence). Trimming took off 3 bases at V and 6 bases at J, with 18 bases between the two ends. This chain's CDR3 is CASSSTALFGDGYTF. The CDR3 DNA sequence: TGTGCCAGCAGCTCGACAGCCCTATTTGGGGATGGCTACACCTTC.

The chain uses TRBV2 and TRBJ1-2; D is undetermined. The germline V gene has CDR1 SNHLY and CDR2 FYNNEI. The CDR3 runs 15 residues. Between the trimmed V and J ends, which lost 7 bases and 0 bases, there was a span of 15 bases. CDR3 sequence (DNA): TGTGCCAGCACCCAGAGTCGAGGAGCTAACTATGGCTACACCTTC. Its translation is CASTQSRGANYGYTF.

This chain links TRBV9 with TRBJ2-7, with 7 bases identical to TRBD2. Per germline, CDR1 SGDLS and CDR2 YYNGEE. V shed 3 bases, J shed 3 bases, and the junction held 6 bases outside the gene matches. The CDR3 sequence is 14 residues long. CDR3 nucleotides: TGTGCCAGCAGCGGCGGGAGTGACCTCTACGAGCAGTACTTC. Protein sequence: CASSGGSDLYEQYF. The variable domain in full, with the rest retrieved from reference TRBV9 and TRBJ2-7, is DSGVTQTPKHLITATGQRVTLRCSPRSGDLSVYWYQQSLDQGLQFLIQYYNGEERAKGNILERFSAQQFPDLHSELNLSSLELGDSALYFCASSGGSDLYEQYFGPGTRLTVT.